What follows are 20 T cell receptor beta chains derived from one specimen sequenced in a study of T cell responses to AZD1222 COVID-19 vaccine. Method: immunoSEQ multiplex PCR; TCRdb's copy keeps in-frame clones and lacks some. The sample holds 90,000 to 120,000 clones, 75% to 90% seen once. Sequenced material: peripheral blood, taken on day 0 of AZD1222 vaccination. These receptors originate from an adult in good health.

The chain joins TRBV30 to TRBJ2-7; D is perhaps TRBD1 or TRBD2 (5 bases each). V shed 1 base and J shed 7 bases, with 17 bases lying between them. This CDR3 region has 14 residues. CDR1 is GTSNPN and CDR2 is SVGIG in the germline V gene (reference sequence). Here the CDR3 DNA reads TGTGCCTGGAGTGGTTGGGACCAGCGGAGGGAGCAGTACTTC. This encodes CAWSGWDQRREQYF.

CDR3 in DNA: TGTGCCAGCAGCCCAGAAGGAACTGAAGCTTTCTTT. Translating gives CASSPEGTEAFF. The rearrangement joins TRBV28 to TRBJ1-1, with D hard to call. The CDR3 covers 12 residues. CDR1 MDHEN and CDR2 SYDVKM come from the germline V gene. V gave up 6 bases and J gave up 5 bases, with 10 bases separating them.

The rearrangement links TRBV24-1 to TRBJ2-1; possible D gene TRBD2, 6 bases. The CDR3 is made up of 12 amino acids. Germline assignment: CDR1 KGHDR and CDR2 SFDVKD. Trimming took 9 bases from V and 8 from J, leaving 13 bases between them. As DNA, the CDR3 is TGTGCCACCGGGAGCGGGCCACATGAGCAGTTCTTC. Protein: CATGSGPHEQFF.

The CDR3 DNA follows: TGTGCCAGCAGCCTCGAGACTAGCGGGGGGGGCACAGATACGCAGTATTTT. It specifies CASSLETSGGGTDTQYF. This chain joins TRBV7-9 and TRBJ2-3; 14 nucleotides agree with TRBD2. The ends lost 5 bases at V and 1 base at J; junction bases unmatched: 5. The CDR3 runs 17 residues. The V gene's germline CDR1 is SEHNR and CDR2 FQNEAQ (reference sequence).

The V gene is TRBV28, the J gene TRBJ2-7; TRBD1 might be the D (6 bases). This CDR3 is built from 13 residues. Germline V gene lookup returns CDR1 MDHEN and CDR2 SYDVKM. The V end lost 4 bases, the J end lost 4 bases, and 11 bases lay between the germline ends. The CDR3 region is CASSYKTGYEQYF. The CDR3 bases are TGTGCCAGCAGTTACAAGACAGGTTACGAGCAGTACTTC.

The chain uses TRBV6-5 and TRBJ1-2; the D gene is possibly TRBD1 (6 bases). The germline V gene has CDR1 MNHEY and CDR2 SVGAGI. The CDR3 length is 13 residues. V was clipped by 6 bases and J by 2 bases, with 10 bases between them. In DNA form, the CDR3 reads TGTGCCAGCAGGACAGGAGGGAACTATGGCTACACCTTC. Its translation is CASRTGGNYGYTF.

The V gene is TRBV5-4, the J gene TRBJ1-2; 8 nucleotides align to TRBD1. The CDR3 runs to 15 residues. Germline CDR1 is SGHNT and CDR2 is YYREEE (reference sequence). The V and J ends lost 4 bases and 4 bases, in that order; junction bases with no gene match: 9. CDR3 DNA: TGTGCCAGCAGCGACCCAGGGACAGGCGTCTATGGCTACACCTTC. It encodes CASSDPGTGVYGYTF. Full variable domain (rest looked up from reference TRBV5-4 and TRBJ1-2): ETGVTQSPTHLIKTRGQQVTLRCSSQSGHNTVSWYQQALGQGPQFIFQYYREEENGRGNFPPRFSGLQFPNYSSELNVNALELDDSALYLCASSDPGTGVYGYTFGSGTRLTVV.

The V and J genes are TRBV14 and TRBJ1-2; 7 bases align to TRBD1. The CDR3 contains 15 residues. Germline assignment: CDR1 SGHDN and CDR2 FVKESK. The trim removed 1 base at V and 8 bases at J, leaving 10 bases unmatched. The CDR3 sequence is CASSQVATGAAGYTF. CDR3 coding DNA: TGTGCCAGCAGCCAAGTCGCTACAGGGGCGGCGGGCTACACCTTC.

This chain joins TRBV7-3 and TRBJ2-5; the D gene is possibly TRBD2 (5 bases). This CDR3 is built from 15 residues. Per the germline V gene, CDR1 is SGHTA and CDR2 is FQGTGA. V was shortened by 5 bases and J by 4 bases, with 17 bases between the two germline ends. This chain's CDR3 is CASSAGGTGTETQYF. For the CDR3, the DNA is TGTGCCAGCAGCGCCGGAGGTACCGGTACAGAGACCCAGTACTTC.

V usage is TRBV28 and J usage is TRBJ2-7; D unresolved. The germline V gene has CDR1 MDHEN and CDR2 SYDVKM. This CDR3 is built from 13 residues. V lost 3 bases and J lost 2, with 8 bases in between. The CDR3 sequence: CASSLKLPYEQYF. CDR3 nucleotide sequence: TGTGCCAGCAGTTTGAAGCTTCCCTACGAGCAGTACTTC.

V is TRBV19 and J is TRBJ1-1; possible D gene TRBD1, 6 bases. The V gene lost 7 bases and the J gene lost 1 base, with 10 bases spanning the gap. Germline V gene data show CDR1 as LNHDA and CDR2 as SQIVND (reference sequence). This CDR3 comprises 13 residues. Here the CDR3 DNA reads TGTGCCAGTACTTACAGGGCGAACACTGAAGCTTTCTTT. Encoded protein: CASTYRANTEAFF.

CDR3 DNA: TGCGCCAGCAGACCCGGGACTAGCGGACCCTACGAGCAGTACTTC. Translating gives CASRPGTSGPYEQYF. The V gene is TRBV4-3, the J gene TRBJ2-7; the match to TRBD2 covers 11 bases. The CDR3 is 15 amino acids. V dropped 6 bases and J dropped 2; count of bases not matched to a gene: 6. Germline V gene sequence: CDR1 LGHNA, CDR2 YSLEER.

This chain uses TRBV11-1 with TRBJ2-6; D unresolved. V lost 4 bases and J 4 bases, leaving 14 bases between the germline ends. The CDR3 has 16 residues. Germline V gene lookup returns CDR1 SGHAT and CDR2 FQDESV (reference sequence). CDR3 loop: CASSSRPFPGANVLTF. DNA for the CDR3: TGTGCCAGCAGCTCTCGGCCTTTTCCAGGGGCCAACGTCCTGACTTTC.

The V gene is TRBV3-1 (or the pseudogene TRBV3-2), the J gene TRBJ1-3, with D hard to call. The germline CDR1 and CDR2 sequences are LGHDT and YNNKEL (reference sequence). V was trimmed by 0 bases and J by 0 bases, leaving 3 bases between them. The CDR3 has 14 residues. In DNA, the CDR3 is TGTGCCAGCAGCCAAGACGTCTCTGGAAACACCATATATTTT. Translated: CASSQDVSGNTIYF.

This rearrangement joins TRBV4-2 to TRBJ2-4; 7 bases map to TRBD2. This CDR3 has 16 amino acids. In germline, CDR1 is LGHNA, CDR2 YNFKEQ. J lost 0 bases, V lost 3 bases, and 5 bases had no gene match. The CDR3 nucleotides read TGTGCCAGCAGCCAGATGGGGGGGTTAGCCAAAAACATTCAGTACTTC. Its translation is CASSQMGGLAKNIQYF.

The rearrangement uses TRBV4-2 and TRBJ2-5, with 10 positions matching TRBD2. Germline V gives CDR1 LGHNA, CDR2 YNFKEQ. The V gene end was trimmed by 4 bases and the J gene end by 2 bases; junction bases not matched to a gene: 4. CDR3 length: 15 residues. CDR3 DNA sequence: TGTGCCAGCAGCCGGACTAGCGGAGCTCAAGAGACCCAGTACTTC. Its translation is CASSRTSGAQETQYF.

The chain employs TRBV24-1 and TRBJ2-5, with D unresolved. Germline-derived CDR1 and CDR2 are KGHDR and SFDVKD. CDR3 length equals 15 residues. V dropped 4 bases and J dropped 4 bases, with 15 bases sitting between them. In DNA form, the CDR3 reads TGTGCCACCAGTGACCGCGACGGCGCCCGAGAGACCCAGTACTTC. This codes for CATSDRDGARETQYF.

The chain couples TRBV5-4 to TRBJ2-5; TRBD2 matches 9 bases. The V segment lost 4 bases and the J segment 7 bases; nucleotides outside the gene matches: 14. Germline lookup yields CDR1 SGHNT and CDR2 YYREEE (reference sequence). The length of the CDR3 is 16 residues. Here the CDR3 DNA reads TGTGCCAGCAGCCCCGAGCGGGGGGCACGTTACACGACCCAGTACTTC. Translation gives CASSPERGARYTTQYF.

The CDR3 sequence is CASRPDEYNEQFF. In DNA, the CDR3 is TGTGCCAGCAGGCCTGATGAGTACAATGAGCAGTTCTTC. V gene TRBV12-3 or TRBV12-4 combines with J gene TRBJ2-1, with unresolved D. There are 13 residues in the CDR3. Trimming cost V 6 bases and J 4 bases, with 10 bases left between them.

The chain joins TRBV5-1 to TRBJ2-1, with D hard to call. This CDR3 region has 14 residues. CDR1 SGHRS and CDR2 YFSETQ come from the germline V gene. The V and J ends lost 0 bases and 6 bases respectively, with 10 bases between them. CDR3 nucleotide sequence: TGCGCCAGCAGCTTGGGGTCGCAGGTCAATGAGCAGTTCTTC. Protein product: CASSLGSQVNEQFF.